The present T cell receptor (beta chain) was sequenced within a study of cytomegalovirus exposure and HLA in healthy donors. Vbeta (60) and Jbeta (13) primers were used in the PCR. Produced via immunoSEQ multiplex PCR; TCRdb's table is partial and in-frame only. Seen in this sample are some 130,000 clones; the ten most common clones hold 1.5% to 2.5%. Points on this clone: The antigen remains undetermined.

Study-wide results and limits: In vitro data verified a few CMV-associated chains as specific for CMV antigens.

Germline-derived CDR1 and CDR2 are MNHEY and SMNVEV (reference sequence). Trimming left V 4 bases short and J 7 bases short, with 14 bases between. This CDR3 spans 15 amino acids. The sequence derives from a woman aged 60-70 years in good health and CMV-seronegative. Specimen: PBMCs. This chain uses TRBV27 with TRBJ1-6, with D unclear. The CDR3 nucleotides are TGTGCCAGCAGTTCCGGGAGTGGGCTCAATTCACCCCTCCACTTT. This sequence encodes CASSSGSGLNSPLHF.